This T cell receptor (beta chain) was sequenced in a study of HIV-infected patients and healthy controls. Findings and caveats of the study: HIV-infected patients and controls differed significantly in mean usage of eight alpha and eight beta V genes.

The repertoire came from unfractionated whole blood and reflected all unsorted peripheral T cells. There are many counts of this clonotype. Its specificity is unknown. Trimming left V 2 bases short and J 0 bases short, with 5 bases between. Germline V gene sequence: CDR1 LGHDT, CDR2 YNNKEL (reference sequence). The CDR3 has 15 residues. Alpha and beta constant-region primers primed reverse transcription of around 500 ng RNA. Using multiplexing indices, alpha and beta chain libraries were generated apart by chain-specific third strand synthesis. MiXCR, run by TCRdb on the 5' RACE reads, gives a single entry per CDR3 protein. This sample has roughly 25,000 distinct CDR3 sequences, with approximately 9% found just once.

The sequenced sample consisted of blood. The clonotype comes from an adult in good health. The V call is TRBV3-1, the J call TRBJ2-6; D is undetermined. CDR3: CASSQWGSGANVLTF. The CDR3 DNA follows: TGTGCCAGCAGCCAATGGGGCTCTGGGGCCAACGTCCTGACTTTC.